A selection of T cell receptor beta chains follows, all from one sample in a study of Ad26.COV2.S vaccination and SARS-CoV-2 variants. TCRdb keeps only in-frame clones here, not all; method: immunoSEQ multiplex PCR. The sample records fewer than 800,000 clones, roughly nine tenths being singletons. Sequenced here: peripheral blood, sampled in a trial of Ad26.COV2.S vaccine versus placebo. The origin of the receptors is a person aged 18-65 years who received the Ad26.COV2.S COVID-19 vaccine or a placebo. CDR3s leave out the opening cysteine and the closing phenylalanine or tryptophan.

j_call	v_call	cdr3_aa
TRBJ1-4	TRBV4-2	ASSQDLGRGYEKLF
TRBJ2-7	TRBV6-5	ASISSTTYEQY
TRBJ1-4	TRBV5-1	ASSRQGQVEKLF
TRBJ2-3	TRBV5-1	ASSLLGETDTQY
TRBJ2-7	TRBV5-6	ASSLAGESYEQY
TRBJ2-3	TRBV3-1/TRBV3-2	ASSQDPQTDFTDTQY
TRBJ1-1	TRBV29-1	SVGLELRTEAF
TRBJ2-7	TRBV5-1	ASSVGGSYEQY
TRBJ1-2	TRBV7-2	ASSLDHRGYYGYT
TRBJ2-3	TRBV19	ASSMGLEFTDTQY
TRBJ1-4	TRBV6-5	ASSPGVREKLF
TRBJ2-7	TRBV5-4	ASSLAITGRGSYEQY
TRBJ2-7	TRBV19	ASSTLAGRSYEQY
TRBJ1-1	TRBV12-3/TRBV12-4	ASSLEYTEAF
TRBJ2-1	TRBV10-1	ASSERPYNEQF
TRBJ2-7	TRBV13	ASSPGDYEQY
TRBJ2-7	TRBV4-3	ASSRGPFYEQY
TRBJ2-3	TRBV9	ASSPWGAGGMADTQY
TRBJ2-7	TRBV2	ASSERGRAFYEQY
TRBJ2-1	TRBV19	ASTRGRDRIYNEQF
TRBJ1-6	TRBV7-8	ASSLEGLADSYNSPLH
TRBJ1-3	TRBV14	ASSPLGGGTGNTIY
TRBJ2-7	TRBV5-1	ASSSVPGLAGGYEQY
TRBJ2-7	TRBV20-1	SASPAGRVYEQY
TRBJ2-1	TRBV27	ASSWASGRNEQF
TRBJ2-3	TRBV5-1	ASSFQGADTQY
TRBJ1-6	TRBV19	ASRGQSGSGSPLH
TRBJ2-7	TRBV6-6	ASSHGSGKNYEQY
TRBJ1-5	TRBV6-6	ASSSMTANLQPQH
TRBJ1-1	TRBV6-2/TRBV6-3	ASSYDRRAF
TRBJ1-2	TRBV6-5	ASSLTGGTRNGYT
TRBJ1-1	TRBV2	ASTGMDTEAF
TRBJ2-1	TRBV7-9	ASSGSSSGPQF
TRBJ2-7	TRBV7-9	ASSRANPAYEQY
TRBJ2-4	TRBV5-1	ASSLSGKPRAKNIQY
TRBJ2-3	TRBV4-3	ASSQDGRLAGTDTQY